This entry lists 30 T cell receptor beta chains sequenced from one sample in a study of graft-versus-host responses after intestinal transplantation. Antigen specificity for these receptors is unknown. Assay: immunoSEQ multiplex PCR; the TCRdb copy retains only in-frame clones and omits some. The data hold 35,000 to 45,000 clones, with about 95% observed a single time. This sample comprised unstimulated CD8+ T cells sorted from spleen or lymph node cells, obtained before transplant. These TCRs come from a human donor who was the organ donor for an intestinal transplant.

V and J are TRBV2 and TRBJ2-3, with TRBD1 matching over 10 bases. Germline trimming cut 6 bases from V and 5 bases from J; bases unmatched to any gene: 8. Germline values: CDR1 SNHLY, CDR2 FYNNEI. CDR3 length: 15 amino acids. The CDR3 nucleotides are TGTGCCAGCAGGCGACAGGGGGCGAAAATAGATACGCAGTATTTT. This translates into CASRRQGAKIDTQYF. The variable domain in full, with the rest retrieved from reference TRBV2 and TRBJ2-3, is EPEVTQTPSHQVTQMGQEVILRCVPISNHLYFYWYRQILGQKVEFLVSFYNNEISEKSEIFDDQFSVERPDGSNFTLKIRSTKLEDSAMYFCASRRQGAKIDTQYFGPGTRLTVL.

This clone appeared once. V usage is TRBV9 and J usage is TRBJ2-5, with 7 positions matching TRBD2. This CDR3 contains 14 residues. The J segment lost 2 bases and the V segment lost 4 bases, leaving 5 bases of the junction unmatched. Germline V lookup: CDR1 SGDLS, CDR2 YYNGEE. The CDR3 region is CASSKGTTQETQYF. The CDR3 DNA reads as TGTGCCAGCAGCAAGGGGACTACACAAGAGACCCAGTACTTC.

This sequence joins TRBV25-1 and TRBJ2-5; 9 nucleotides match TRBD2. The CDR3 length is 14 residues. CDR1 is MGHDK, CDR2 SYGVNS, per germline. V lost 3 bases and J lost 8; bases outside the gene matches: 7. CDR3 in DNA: TGTGCCAGCAGTGATGGGACTAGCCGTCGTACCCAGTACTTC. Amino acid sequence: CASSDGTSRRTQYF.

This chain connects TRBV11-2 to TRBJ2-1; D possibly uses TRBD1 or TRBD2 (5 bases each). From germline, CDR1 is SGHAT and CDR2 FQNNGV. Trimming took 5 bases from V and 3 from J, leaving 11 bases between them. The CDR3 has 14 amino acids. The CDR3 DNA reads TGTGCCAGCAGCACGGGGACCCACTACAATGAGCAGTTCTTC. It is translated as CASSTGTHYNEQFF.

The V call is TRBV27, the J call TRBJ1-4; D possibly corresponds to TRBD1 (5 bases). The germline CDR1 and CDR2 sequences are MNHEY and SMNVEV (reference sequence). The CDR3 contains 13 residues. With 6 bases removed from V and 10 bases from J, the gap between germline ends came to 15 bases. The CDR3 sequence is CASSIKRRGKLFF. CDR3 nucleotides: TGTGCCAGCAGCATTAAACGGAGGGGAAAACTGTTTTTT.

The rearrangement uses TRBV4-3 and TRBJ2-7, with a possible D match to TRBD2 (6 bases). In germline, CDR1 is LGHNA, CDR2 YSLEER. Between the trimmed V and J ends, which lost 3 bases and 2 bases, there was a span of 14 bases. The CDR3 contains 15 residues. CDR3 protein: CASSQEGSLTYEQYF. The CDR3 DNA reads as TGCGCCAGCAGCCAGGAGGGCAGCTTAACCTACGAGCAGTACTTC.

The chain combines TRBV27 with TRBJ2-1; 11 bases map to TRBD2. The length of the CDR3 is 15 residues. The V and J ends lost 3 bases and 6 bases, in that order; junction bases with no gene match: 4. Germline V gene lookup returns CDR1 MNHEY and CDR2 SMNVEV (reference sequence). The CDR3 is CASSFSGGAINEQFF. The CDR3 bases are TGTGCCAGCAGTTTTAGCGGGGGGGCGATCAATGAGCAGTTCTTC.

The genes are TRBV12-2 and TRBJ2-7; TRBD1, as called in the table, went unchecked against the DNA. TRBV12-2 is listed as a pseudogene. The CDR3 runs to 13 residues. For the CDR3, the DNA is TGTGCAAGTCGCTTACACAGCTCCTACGAGCAGTACTTC. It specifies CASRLHSSYEQYF.

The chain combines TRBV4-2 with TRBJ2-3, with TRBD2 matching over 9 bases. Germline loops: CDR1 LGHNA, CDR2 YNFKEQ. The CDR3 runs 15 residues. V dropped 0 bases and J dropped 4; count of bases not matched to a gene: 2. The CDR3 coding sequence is TGTGCCAGCAGCCAAGAGCGGGGGGGCCCAGATACGCAGTATTTT. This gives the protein CASSQERGGPDTQYF.

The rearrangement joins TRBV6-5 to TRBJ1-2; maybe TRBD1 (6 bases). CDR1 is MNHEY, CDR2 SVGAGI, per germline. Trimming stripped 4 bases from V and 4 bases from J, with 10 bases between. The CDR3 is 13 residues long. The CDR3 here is CASSFGQSYGYTF. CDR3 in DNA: TGTGCCAGCAGTTTCGGACAGAGCTATGGCTACACCTTC.

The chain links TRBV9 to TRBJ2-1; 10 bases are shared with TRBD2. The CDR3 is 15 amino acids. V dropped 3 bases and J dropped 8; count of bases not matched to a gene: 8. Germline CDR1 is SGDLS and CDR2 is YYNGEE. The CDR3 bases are TGTGCCAGCAGCGAGGGACTAGCGAAAAGCGATGAGCAGTTCTTC. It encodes CASSEGLAKSDEQFF.

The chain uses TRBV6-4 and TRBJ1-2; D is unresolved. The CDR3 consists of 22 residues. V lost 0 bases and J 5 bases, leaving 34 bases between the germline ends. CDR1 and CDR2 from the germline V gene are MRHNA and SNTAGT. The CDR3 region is CASSDSKPWMRDPYNECYGYTF. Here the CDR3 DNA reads TGTGCCAGCAGTGACTCCAAGCCCTGGATGCGTGATCCGTACAATGAGTGTTATGGCTACACCTTC.

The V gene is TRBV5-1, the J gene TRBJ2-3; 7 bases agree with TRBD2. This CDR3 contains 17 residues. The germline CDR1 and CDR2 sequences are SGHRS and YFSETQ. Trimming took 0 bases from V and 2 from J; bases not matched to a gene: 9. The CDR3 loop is CASSLAGSGDSTDTQYF. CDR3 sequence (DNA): TGCGCCAGCAGCTTGGCCGGGAGCGGGGATTCCACAGATACGCAGTATTTT.

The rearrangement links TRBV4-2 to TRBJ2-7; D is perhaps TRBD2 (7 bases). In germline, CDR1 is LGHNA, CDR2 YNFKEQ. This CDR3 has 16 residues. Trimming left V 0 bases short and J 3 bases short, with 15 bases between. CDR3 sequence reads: CASSQEWAGAYYEQYF. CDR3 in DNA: TGTGCCAGCAGCCAAGAATGGGCGGGGGCGTACTACGAGCAGTACTTC.

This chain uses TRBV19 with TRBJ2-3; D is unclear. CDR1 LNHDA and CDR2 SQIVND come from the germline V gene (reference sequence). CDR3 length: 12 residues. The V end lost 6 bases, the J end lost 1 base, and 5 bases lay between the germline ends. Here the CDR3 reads CASSVGTDTQYF. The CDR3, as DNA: TGTGCCAGTAGCGTGGGCACAGATACGCAGTATTTT. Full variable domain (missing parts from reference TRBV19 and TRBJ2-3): DGGITQSPKYLFRKEGQNVTLSCEQNLNHDAMYWYRQDPGQGLRLIYYSQIVNDFQKGDIAEGYSVSREKKESFPLTVTSAQKNPTAFYLCASSVGTDTQYFGPGTRLTVL.

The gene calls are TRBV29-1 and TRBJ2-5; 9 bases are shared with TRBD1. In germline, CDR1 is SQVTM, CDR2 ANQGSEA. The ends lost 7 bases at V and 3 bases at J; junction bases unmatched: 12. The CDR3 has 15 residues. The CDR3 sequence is CSAEGTGRSEETQYF. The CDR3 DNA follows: TGCAGCGCTGAGGGGACAGGGAGATCAGAAGAGACCCAGTACTTC.

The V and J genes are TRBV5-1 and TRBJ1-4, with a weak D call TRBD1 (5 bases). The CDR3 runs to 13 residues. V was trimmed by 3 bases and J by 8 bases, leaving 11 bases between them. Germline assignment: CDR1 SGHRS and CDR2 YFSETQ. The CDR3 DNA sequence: TGCGCCAGCAGCTGCTGGGGGAGGGAAAAACTGTTTTTT. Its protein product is CASSCWGREKLFF.

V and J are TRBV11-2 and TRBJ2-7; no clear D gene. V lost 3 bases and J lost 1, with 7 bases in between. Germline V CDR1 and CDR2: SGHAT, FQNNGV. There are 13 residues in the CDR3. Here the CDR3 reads CASSLLGSYEQYF. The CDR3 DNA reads TGTGCCAGCAGCTTGCTCGGATCCTACGAGCAGTACTTC. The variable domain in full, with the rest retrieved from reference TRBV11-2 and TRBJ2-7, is EAGVAQSPRYKIIEKRQSVAFWCNPISGHATLYWYQQILGQGPKLLIQFQNNGVVDDSQLPKDRFSAERLKGVDSTLKIQPAKLEDSAVYLCASSLLGSYEQYFGPGTRLTVT.

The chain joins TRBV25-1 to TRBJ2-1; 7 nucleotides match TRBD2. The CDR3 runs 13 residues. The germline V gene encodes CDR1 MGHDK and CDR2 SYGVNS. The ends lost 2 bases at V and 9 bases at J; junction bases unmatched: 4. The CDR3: CASSERGGGEQFF. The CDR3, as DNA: TGTGCCAGCAGTGAACGCGGGGGAGGTGAGCAGTTCTTC.

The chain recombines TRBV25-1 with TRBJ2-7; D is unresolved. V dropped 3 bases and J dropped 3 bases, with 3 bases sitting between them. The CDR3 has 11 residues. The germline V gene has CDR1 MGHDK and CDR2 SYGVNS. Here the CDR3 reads CASSDGYEQYF. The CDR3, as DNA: TGTGCCAGCAGTGATGGCTACGAGCAGTACTTC.

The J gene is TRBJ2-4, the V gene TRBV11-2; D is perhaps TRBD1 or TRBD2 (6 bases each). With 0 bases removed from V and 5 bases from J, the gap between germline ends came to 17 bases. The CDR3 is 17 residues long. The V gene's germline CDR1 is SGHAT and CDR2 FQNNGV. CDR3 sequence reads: CASSLDTLRGPENIQYF. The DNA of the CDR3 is TGTGCCAGCAGCTTAGATACCCTCCGGGGGCCGGAAAACATTCAGTACTTC.

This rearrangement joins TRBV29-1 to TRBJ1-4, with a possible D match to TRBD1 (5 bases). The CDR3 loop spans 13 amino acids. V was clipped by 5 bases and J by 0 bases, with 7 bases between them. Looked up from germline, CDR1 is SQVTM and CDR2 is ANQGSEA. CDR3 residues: CSVRGPTNEKLFF. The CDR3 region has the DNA TGCAGCGTTCGGGGACCAACTAATGAAAAACTGTTTTTT.

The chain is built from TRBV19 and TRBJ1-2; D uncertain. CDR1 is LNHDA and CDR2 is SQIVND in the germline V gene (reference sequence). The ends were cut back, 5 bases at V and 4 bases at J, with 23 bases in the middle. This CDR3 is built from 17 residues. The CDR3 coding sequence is TGTGCCAGTAGTGAGGTGATGGCAAATCGAAAGACCTATGGCTACACCTTC. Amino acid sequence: CASSEVMANRKTYGYTF.

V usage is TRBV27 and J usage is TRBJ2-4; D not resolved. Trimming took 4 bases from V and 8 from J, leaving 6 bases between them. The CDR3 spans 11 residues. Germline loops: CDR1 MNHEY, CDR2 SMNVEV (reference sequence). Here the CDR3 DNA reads TGTGCCAGCAGTTATGGACACATTCAGTACTTC. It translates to CASSYGHIQYF.

The CDR3 here is CAWSGLAAYRDTQYF. For the CDR3, the DNA is TGTGCCTGGAGTGGTCTAGCGGCATACAGAGATACGCAGTATTTT. The J gene is TRBJ2-3, the V gene TRBV30, with TRBD2 matching over 7 bases. Trimming took 1 base from V and 5 from J; bases not matched to a gene: 9. Germline CDR1 and CDR2: GTSNPN and SVGIG (reference sequence). CDR3 length: 15 amino acids.

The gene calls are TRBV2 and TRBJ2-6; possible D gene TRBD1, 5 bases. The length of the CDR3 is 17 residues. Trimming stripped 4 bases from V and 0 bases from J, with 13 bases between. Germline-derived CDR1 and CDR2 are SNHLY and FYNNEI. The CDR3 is CASSGPAGHSGANVLTF. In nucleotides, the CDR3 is TGTGCCAGCAGTGGCCCGGCAGGGCACTCTGGGGCCAACGTCCTGACTTTC.

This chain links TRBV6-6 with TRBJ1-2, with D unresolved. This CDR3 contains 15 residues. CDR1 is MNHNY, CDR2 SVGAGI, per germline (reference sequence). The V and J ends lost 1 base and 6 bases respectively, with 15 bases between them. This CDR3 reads CASSYFFSGEDGYTF. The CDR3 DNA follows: TGTGCCAGCAGTTACTTTTTCTCAGGAGAGGATGGCTACACCTTC.

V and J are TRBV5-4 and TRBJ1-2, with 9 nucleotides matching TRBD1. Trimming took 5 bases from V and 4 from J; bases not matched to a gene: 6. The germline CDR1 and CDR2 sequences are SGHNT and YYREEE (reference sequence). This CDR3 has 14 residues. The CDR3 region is CASRTGTGTYGYTF. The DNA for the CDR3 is TGTGCCAGCAGGACCGGGACAGGGACCTATGGCTACACCTTC. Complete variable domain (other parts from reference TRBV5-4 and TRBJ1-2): ETGVTQSPTHLIKTRGQQVTLRCSSQSGHNTVSWYQQALGQGPQFIFQYYREEENGRGNFPPRFSGLQFPNYSSELNVNALELDDSALYLCASRTGTGTYGYTFGSGTRLTVV.

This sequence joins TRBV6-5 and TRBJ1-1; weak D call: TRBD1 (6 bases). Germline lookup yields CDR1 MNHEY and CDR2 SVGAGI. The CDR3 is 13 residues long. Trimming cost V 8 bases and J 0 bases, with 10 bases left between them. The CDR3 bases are TGTGCCAGCTCAGGACAGATGAACACTGAAGCTTTCTTT. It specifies CASSGQMNTEAFF.

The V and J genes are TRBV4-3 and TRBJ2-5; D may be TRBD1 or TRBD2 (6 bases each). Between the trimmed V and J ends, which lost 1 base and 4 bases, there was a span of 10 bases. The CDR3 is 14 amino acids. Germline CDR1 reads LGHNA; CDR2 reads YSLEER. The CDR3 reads CASSQAGGRETQYF. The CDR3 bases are TGCGCCAGCAGCCAAGCCGGGGGCAGAGAGACCCAGTACTTC.